Below, 5 T cell receptor beta chains from the same sample are listed, as sequenced in a study of shared clonotypes between healthy human individuals. Assay used: immunoSEQ multiplex PCR; TCRdb lists only in-frame clones, some missing. The repertoire has just over 2,000,000 clones, roughly 95% of them found once; the top ten carry 0.1% to 0.15%. The source material was naive CD4+ T cells sorted from blood. Documented subset: CD45RA+ positively selected. The receptors derive from a man younger than 35 in good health.

The chain joins TRBV5-6 to TRBJ1-2; TRBD1 agrees at 7 bases. The CDR3 covers 13 residues. Per the germline V gene, CDR1 is SGHDT and CDR2 is YYEEEE. J gave up 8 bases and V 0 bases, and 4 bases lay outside the gene matches. The DNA for the CDR3 is TGTGCCAGCAGCTTGGCCGGAGGGGGCGGCTACACCTTC. Amino acids: CASSLAGGGGYTF.

J is TRBJ1-1 and V is TRBV10-3; 7 positions match TRBD1. CDR3 length equals 14 residues. Germline V CDR1 and CDR2: ENHRY, SYGVKD. Trimming at V came to 7 bases and at J to 2 bases, leaving 7 bases not matched to a gene. CDR3 in amino acids: CAIKGQVENTEAFF. CDR3 sequence (DNA): TGTGCCATCAAAGGACAGGTTGAAAACACTGAAGCTTTCTTT.

This chain joins TRBV6-5 and TRBJ2-7; 9 nucleotides line up with TRBD1. Unmatched junction bases numbered 5, after V lost 2 bases and J lost 3 bases. CDR3 size: 15 residues. Germline V gene sequence: CDR1 MNHEY, CDR2 SVGAGI. DNA for the CDR3: TGTGCCAGCAGTTACGCAAGACAGGGGGGCTACGAGCAGTACTTC. This sequence encodes CASSYARQGGYEQYF.

The V and J genes are TRBV11-2 and TRBJ1-4, with 9 bases lining up with TRBD1. Germline V gene data show CDR1 as SGHAT and CDR2 as FQNNGV. The ends lost 5 bases at V and 8 bases at J; junction bases unmatched: 6. This CDR3 contains 14 residues. The CDR3 DNA is TGTGCCAGCAGCGTTACAGGGGGCCACGAAAAACTGTTTTTT. Its protein product is CASSVTGGHEKLFF.

The V and J genes are TRBV5-1 and TRBJ1-1, with a tentative D call TRBD1 (6 bases). V gave up 4 bases and J gave up 2 bases, with 12 bases separating them. The germline V gene encodes CDR1 SGHRS and CDR2 YFSETQ. The CDR3 is 14 amino acids. CDR3 coding DNA: TGCGCCAGCAGCAAGGACAGATATAACACTGAAGCTTTCTTT. Translating it yields CASSKDRYNTEAFF.